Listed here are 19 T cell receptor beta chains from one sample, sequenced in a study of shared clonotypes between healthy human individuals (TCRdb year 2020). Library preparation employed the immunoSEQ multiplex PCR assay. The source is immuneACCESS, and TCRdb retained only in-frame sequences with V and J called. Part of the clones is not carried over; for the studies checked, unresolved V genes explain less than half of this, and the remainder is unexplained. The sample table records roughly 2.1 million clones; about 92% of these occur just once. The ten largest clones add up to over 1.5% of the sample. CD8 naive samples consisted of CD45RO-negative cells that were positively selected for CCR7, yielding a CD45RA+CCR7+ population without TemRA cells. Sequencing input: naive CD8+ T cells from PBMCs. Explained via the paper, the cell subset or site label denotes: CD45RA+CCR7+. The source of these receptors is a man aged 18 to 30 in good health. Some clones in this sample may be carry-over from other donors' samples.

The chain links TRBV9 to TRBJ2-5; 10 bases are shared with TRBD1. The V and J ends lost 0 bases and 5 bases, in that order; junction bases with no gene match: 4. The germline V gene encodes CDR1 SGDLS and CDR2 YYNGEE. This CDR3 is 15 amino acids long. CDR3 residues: CASSVGQGALETQYF. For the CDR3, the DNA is TGTGCCAGCAGCGTAGGACAGGGGGCGTTGGAGACCCAGTACTTC.

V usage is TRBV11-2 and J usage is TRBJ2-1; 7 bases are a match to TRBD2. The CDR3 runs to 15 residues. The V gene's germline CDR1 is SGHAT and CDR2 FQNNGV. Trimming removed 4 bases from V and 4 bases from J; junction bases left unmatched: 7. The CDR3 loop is CASSSERGLYNEQFF. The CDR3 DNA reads TGTGCCAGCAGCTCCGAGCGGGGCCTATACAATGAGCAGTTCTTC.

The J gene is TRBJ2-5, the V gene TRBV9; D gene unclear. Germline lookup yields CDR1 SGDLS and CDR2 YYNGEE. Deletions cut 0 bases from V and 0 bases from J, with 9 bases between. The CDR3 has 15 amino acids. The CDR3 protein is CASSVGGGHQETQYF. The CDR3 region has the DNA TGTGCCAGCAGCGTAGGAGGTGGCCACCAAGAGACCCAGTACTTC.

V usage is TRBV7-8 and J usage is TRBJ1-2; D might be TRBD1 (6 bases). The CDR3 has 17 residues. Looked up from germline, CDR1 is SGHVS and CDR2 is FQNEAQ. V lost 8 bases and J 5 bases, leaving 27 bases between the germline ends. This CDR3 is CASDPYQGPTVAYGYTF. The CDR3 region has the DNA TGTGCCAGCGACCCTTACCAGGGGCCCACAGTGGCTTATGGCTACACCTTC.

CDR3 in amino acids: CASSLGRITDTQYF. CDR3 DNA: TGTGCCAGCAGCTTAGGGCGGATCACAGATACGCAGTATTTT. This chain links TRBV11-2 with TRBJ2-3; D gene unclear. Germline assignment: CDR1 SGHAT and CDR2 FQNNGV. The CDR3 has 14 amino acids. Trimming pared 1 base from V and 2 bases from J, leaving 7 bases between.

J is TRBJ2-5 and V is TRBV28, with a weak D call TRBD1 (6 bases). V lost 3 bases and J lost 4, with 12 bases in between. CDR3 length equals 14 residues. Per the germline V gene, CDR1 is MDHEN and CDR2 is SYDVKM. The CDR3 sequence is CASSFLGAGETQYF. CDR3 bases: TGTGCCAGCAGTTTCCTGGGGGCTGGAGAGACCCAGTACTTC.

CDR3 amino acids: CASSHLAGAPLDTQYF. CDR3 sequence (DNA): TGTGCCAGCAGCCACCTAGCGGGAGCCCCTCTGGATACGCAGTATTTT. The V and J genes are TRBV7-3 and TRBJ2-3; 10 bases match TRBD2. The CDR3 extends over 16 amino acids. J gave up 6 bases and V 5 bases, and 11 bases lay outside the gene matches. Germline V lookup: CDR1 SGHTA, CDR2 FQGTGA.

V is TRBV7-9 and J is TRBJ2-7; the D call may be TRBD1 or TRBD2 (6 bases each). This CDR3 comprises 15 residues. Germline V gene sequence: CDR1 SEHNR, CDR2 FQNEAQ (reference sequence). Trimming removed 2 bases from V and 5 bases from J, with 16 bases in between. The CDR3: CASSLRQGGIHEQYF. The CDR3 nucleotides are TGTGCCAGCAGCTTACGGCAAGGGGGGATCCACGAGCAGTACTTC.

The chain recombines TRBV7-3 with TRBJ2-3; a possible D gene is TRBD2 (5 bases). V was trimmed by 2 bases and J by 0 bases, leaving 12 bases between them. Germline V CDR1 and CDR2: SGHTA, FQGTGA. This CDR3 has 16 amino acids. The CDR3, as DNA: TGTGCCAGCAGCTTATTTGGGCGGACTAGCACAGATACGCAGTATTTT. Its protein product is CASSLFGRTSTDTQYF. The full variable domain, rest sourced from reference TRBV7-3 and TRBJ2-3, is GAGVSQTPSNKVTEKGKYVELRCDPISGHTALYWYRQSLGQGPEFLIYFQGTGAADDSGLPNDRFFAVRPEGSVSTLKIQRTERGDSAVYLCASSLFGRTSTDTQYFGPGTRLTVL.

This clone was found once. The CDR3 nucleotides are TGTGCCAGCAGCTCCACAGGGTTGGACTATGGCTACACCTTC. Its translation: CASSSTGLDYGYTF. The J gene is TRBJ1-2, the V gene TRBV7-9; D might be TRBD1 (6 bases). Germline V CDR1 and CDR2: SEHNR, FQNEAQ (reference sequence). CDR3 length: 14 amino acids. V was pared by 4 bases and J by 3 bases, with 12 bases between. The full variable domain, its missing parts supplied by reference TRBV7-9 and TRBJ1-2, is DTGVSQNPRHKITKRGQNVTFRCDPISEHNRLYWYRQTLGQGPEFLTYFQNEAQLEKSRLLSDRFSAERPKGSFSTLEIQRTEQGDSAMYLCASSSTGLDYGYTFGSGTRLTVV.

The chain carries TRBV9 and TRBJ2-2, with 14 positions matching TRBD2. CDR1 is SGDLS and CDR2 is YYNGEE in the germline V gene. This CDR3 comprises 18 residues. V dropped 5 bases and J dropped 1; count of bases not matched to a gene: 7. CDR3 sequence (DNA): TGTGCCAGCAGAGTCGGCGGACTAGCGGGAGGGAACACCGGGGAGCTGTTTTTT. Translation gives CASRVGGLAGGNTGELFF.

The CDR3 sequence is CASSLGTSGGLYNEQFF. CDR3 in DNA: TGCGCCAGCAGCCTTGGGACTAGCGGGGGGCTCTACAATGAGCAGTTCTTC. This chain links TRBV4-3 with TRBJ2-1; TRBD2 agrees at 15 bases. After removal of 4 bases from V and 3 bases from J, the junction contained 4 bases not matched to a gene. This CDR3 is 17 amino acids long. CDR1 and CDR2 from the germline V gene are LGHNA and YSLEER.

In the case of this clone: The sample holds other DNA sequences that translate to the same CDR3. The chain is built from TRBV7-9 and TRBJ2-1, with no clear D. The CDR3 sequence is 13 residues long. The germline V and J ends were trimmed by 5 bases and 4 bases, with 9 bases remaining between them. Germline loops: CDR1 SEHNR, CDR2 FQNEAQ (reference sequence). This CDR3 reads CASSPRGYNEQFF. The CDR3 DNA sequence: TGTGCCAGCAGCCCCCGCGGATACAATGAGCAGTTCTTC. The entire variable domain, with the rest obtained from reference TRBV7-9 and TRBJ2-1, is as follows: DTGVSQNPRHKITKRGQNVTFRCDPISEHNRLYWYRQTLGQGPEFLTYFQNEAQLEKSRLLSDRFSAERPKGSFSTLEIQRTEQGDSAMYLCASSPRGYNEQFFGPGTRLTVL.

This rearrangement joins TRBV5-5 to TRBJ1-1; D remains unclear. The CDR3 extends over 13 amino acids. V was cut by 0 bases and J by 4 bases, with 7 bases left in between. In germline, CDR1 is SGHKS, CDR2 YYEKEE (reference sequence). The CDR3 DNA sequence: TGTGCCAGCAGCTTGGCGGGAAGCACTGAAGCTTTCTTT. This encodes CASSLAGSTEAFF. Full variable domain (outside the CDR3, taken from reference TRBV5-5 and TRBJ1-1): DAGVTQSPTHLIKTRGQQVTLRCSPISGHKSVSWYQQVLGQGPQFIFQYYEKEERGRGNFPDRFSARQFPNYSSELNVNALLLGDSALYLCASSLAGSTEAFFGQGTRLTVV.

The CDR3 loop is CASRGQRAFF. The CDR3 nucleotides read TGTGCCAGCAGGGGACAGCGAGCTTTCTTT. V gene TRBV6-5 combines with J gene TRBJ1-1, with TRBD1 matching 7 bases. CDR1 and CDR2 from the germline V gene are MNHEY and SVGAGI. Unmatched junction bases numbered 2, after V lost 6 bases and J lost 10 bases. The CDR3 loop spans 10 amino acids.

In DNA form, the CDR3 reads TGTGCCACTCAGGGTTTGGCAAACACTGAAGCTTTCTTT. Translating gives CATQGLANTEAFF. The rearrangement joins TRBV28 to TRBJ1-1; the D gene is possibly TRBD1 (5 bases). The V end was cut by 10 bases, the J end by 2 bases, with 14 bases between. CDR3 length equals 13 residues. The germline V gene has CDR1 MDHEN and CDR2 SYDVKM.

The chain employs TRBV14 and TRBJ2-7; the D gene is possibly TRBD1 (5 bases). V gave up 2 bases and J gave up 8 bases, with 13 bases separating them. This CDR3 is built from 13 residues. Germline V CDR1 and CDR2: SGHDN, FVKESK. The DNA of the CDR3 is TGTGCCAGCAGCCAACGTCAGGGTCCGCAGCAGTACTTC. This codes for CASSQRQGPQQYF.

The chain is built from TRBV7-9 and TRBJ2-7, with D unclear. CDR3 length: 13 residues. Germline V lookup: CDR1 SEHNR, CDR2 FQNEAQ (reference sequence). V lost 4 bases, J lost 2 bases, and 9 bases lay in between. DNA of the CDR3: TGTGCCAGCAGCTCGCCCAGGACCTACGAGCAGTACTTC. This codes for CASSSPRTYEQYF.

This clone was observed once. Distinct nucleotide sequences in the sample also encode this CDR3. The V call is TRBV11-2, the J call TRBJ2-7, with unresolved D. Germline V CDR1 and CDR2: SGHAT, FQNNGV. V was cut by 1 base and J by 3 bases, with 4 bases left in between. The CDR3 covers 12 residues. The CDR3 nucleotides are TGTGCCAGCAGCTTAGGACTCTACGAGCAGTACTTC. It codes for CASSLGLYEQYF.